What follows are 5 T cell receptor beta chains derived from one specimen sequenced in a study of T cell responses to AZD1222 COVID-19 vaccine. Here immunoSEQ multiplex PCR was the method, and the copy in TCRdb shows in-frame clones only, minus some. The data contain about 180,000 clones, 85% to 90% of them seen just once; the ten biggest clones take up more than 9%. This specimen was peripheral blood, taken 28 days after the second AZD1222 dose. These receptor sequences come from an adult who received the AZD1222 COVID-19 vaccine.

This chain joins TRBV19 and TRBJ1-2; no firm D call. Germline lookup yields CDR1 LNHDA and CDR2 SQIVND (reference sequence). The CDR3 has 12 amino acids. The V end lost 6 bases, the J end lost 3 bases, and 8 bases lay between the germline ends. For the CDR3, the DNA is TGTGCCAGTAGCCGCAGAGACTATGGCTACACCTTC. Encoded protein: CASSRRDYGYTF.

The genes are TRBV9 and TRBJ1-1, with TRBD1 matching 8 bases. The CDR3 sequence is 12 residues long. With V trimmed by 6 bases and J by 8 bases, 6 bases remained unmatched. Germline V gene sequence: CDR1 SGDLS, CDR2 YYNGEE. The CDR3: CASNSGQGEAFF. The CDR3 nucleotides read TGTGCCAGCAACTCTGGACAGGGAGAAGCTTTCTTT.

The chain links TRBV6-4 to TRBJ2-1; perhaps TRBD2 as D (5 bases). The ends were cut back, 5 bases at V and 5 bases at J, with 13 bases in the middle. Germline V gene lookup returns CDR1 MRHNA and CDR2 SNTAGT. The CDR3 has 14 amino acids. The CDR3 loop is CASSLELAHNEQFF. In DNA, the CDR3 is TGTGCCAGCAGTCTGGAGCTAGCCCACAATGAGCAGTTCTTC.

The chain joins TRBV7-9 to TRBJ1-4; 8 bases fit TRBD1. This CDR3 has 15 residues. Germline CDR1 and CDR2: SEHNR and FQNEAQ (reference sequence). The V segment lost 4 bases and the J segment 4 bases; nucleotides outside the gene matches: 5. The CDR3 DNA follows: TGTGCCAGCAGCTCCACAGGGGGTTTTAATGAAAAACTGTTTTTT. It translates to CASSSTGGFNEKLFF.

This clone showed up just a few times. The chain carries TRBV6-5 and TRBJ1-2, with 9 bases aligning to TRBD1. The CDR3 has 13 residues. The trim removed 6 bases at V and 8 bases at J, leaving 7 bases unmatched. Germline V gene lookup returns CDR1 MNHEY and CDR2 SVGAGI. CDR3 region: CASSPQGAEGYTF. The CDR3 nucleotides read TGTGCCAGCAGCCCACAGGGGGCGGAGGGCTACACCTTC.